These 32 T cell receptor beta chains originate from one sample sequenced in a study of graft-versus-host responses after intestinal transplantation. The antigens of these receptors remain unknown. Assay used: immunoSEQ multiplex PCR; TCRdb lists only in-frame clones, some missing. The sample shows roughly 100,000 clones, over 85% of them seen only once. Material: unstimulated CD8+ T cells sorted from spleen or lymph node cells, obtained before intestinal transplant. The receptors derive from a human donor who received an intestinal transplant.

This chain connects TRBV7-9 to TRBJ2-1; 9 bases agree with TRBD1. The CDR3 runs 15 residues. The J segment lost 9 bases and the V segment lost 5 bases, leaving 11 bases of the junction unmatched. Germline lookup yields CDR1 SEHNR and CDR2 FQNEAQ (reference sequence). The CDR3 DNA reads TGTGCCAGCAGCGGCGGGACAGGGACCTGGGTTGAGCAGTTCTTC. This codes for CASSGGTGTWVEQFF. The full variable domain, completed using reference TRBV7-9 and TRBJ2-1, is DTGVSQNPRHKITKRGQNVTFRCDPISEHNRLYWYRQTLGQGPEFLTYFQNEAQLEKSRLLSDRFSAERPKGSFSTLEIQRTEQGDSAMYLCASSGGTGTWVEQFFGPGTRLTVL.

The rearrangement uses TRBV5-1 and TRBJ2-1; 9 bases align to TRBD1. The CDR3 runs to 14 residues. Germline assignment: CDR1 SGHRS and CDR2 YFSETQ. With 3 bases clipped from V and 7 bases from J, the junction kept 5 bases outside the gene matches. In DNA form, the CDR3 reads TGCGCCAGCAGCTGGGACAGGGACGGGAATGAGCAGTTCTTC. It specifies CASSWDRDGNEQFF.

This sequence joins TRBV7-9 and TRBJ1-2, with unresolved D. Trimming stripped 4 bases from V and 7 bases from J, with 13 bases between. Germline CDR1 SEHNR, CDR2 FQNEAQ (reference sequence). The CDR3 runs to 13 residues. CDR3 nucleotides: TGTGCCAGCAGCTCCGACTATTCTAGTGGCTACACCTTC. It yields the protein CASSSDYSSGYTF.

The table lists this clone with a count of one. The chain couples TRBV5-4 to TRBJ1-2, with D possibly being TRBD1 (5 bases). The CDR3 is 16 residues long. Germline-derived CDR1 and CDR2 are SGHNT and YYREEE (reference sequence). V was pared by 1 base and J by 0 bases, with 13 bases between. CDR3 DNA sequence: TGTGCCAGCAGCTTGAGTCAGGGTGCGGCTAACTATGGCTACACCTTC. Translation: CASSLSQGAANYGYTF.

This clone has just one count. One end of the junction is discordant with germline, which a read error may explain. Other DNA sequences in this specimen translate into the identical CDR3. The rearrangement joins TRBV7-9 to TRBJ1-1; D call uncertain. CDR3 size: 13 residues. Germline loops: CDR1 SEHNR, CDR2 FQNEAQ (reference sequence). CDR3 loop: CASSQTTVTEAFF. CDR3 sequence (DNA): TGTGCCAGCAGCCAGACTACGGTGACTGAAGCTTTCTTC.

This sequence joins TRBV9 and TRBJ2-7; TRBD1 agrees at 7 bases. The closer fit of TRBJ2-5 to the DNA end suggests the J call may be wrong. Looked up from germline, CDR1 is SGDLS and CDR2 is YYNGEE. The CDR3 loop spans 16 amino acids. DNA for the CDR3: TGTGCCAGCAGCGATAATGACCAGGGGGAATTTGAGACCCAGTACTTC. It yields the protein CASSDNDQGEFETQYF.

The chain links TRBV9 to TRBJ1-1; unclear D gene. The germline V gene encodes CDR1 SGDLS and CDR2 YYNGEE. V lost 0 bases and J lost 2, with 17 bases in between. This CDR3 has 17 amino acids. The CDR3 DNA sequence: TGTGCCAGCAGCGTAGGTTTTTTGGGCAGTTCCAACACTGAAGCTTTCTTT. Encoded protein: CASSVGFLGSSNTEAFF.

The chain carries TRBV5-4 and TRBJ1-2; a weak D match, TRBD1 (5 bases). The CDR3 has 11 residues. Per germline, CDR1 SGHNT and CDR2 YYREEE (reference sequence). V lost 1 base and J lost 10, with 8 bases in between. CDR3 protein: CASSLQGNYTF. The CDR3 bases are TGTGCCAGCAGCTTGCAGGGAAACTACACCTTC. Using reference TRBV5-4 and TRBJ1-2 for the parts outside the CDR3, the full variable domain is ETGVTQSPTHLIKTRGQQVTLRCSSQSGHNTVSWYQQALGQGPQFIFQYYREEENGRGNFPPRFSGLQFPNYSSELNVNALELDDSALYLCASSLQGNYTFGSGTRLTVV.

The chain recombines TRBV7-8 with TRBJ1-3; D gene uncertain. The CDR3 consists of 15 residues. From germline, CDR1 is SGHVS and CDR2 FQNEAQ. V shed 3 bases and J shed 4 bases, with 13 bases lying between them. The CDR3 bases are TGTGCCAGCAGCTTGGTTGGATTCTCGGGAAACACCATATATTTT. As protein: CASSLVGFSGNTIYF.

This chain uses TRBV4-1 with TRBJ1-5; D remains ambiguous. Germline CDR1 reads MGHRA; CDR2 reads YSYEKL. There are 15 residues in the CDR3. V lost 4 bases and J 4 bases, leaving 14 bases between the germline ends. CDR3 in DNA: TGCGCCAGCAGCCTTCGGGGTTTGGGGAATCAGCCCCAGCATTTT. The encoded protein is CASSLRGLGNQPQHF.

CDR3 amino acids: CASSVTFTGSRREAFF. CDR3 sequence (DNA): TGTGCCAGCAGCGTCACCTTCACCGGGTCCCGAAGGGAAGCTTTCTTT. The chain uses TRBV7-9 and TRBJ1-1; D is uncertain. The V gene lost 5 bases and the J gene lost 8 bases, with 24 bases spanning the gap. The germline V gene has CDR1 SEHNR and CDR2 FQNEAQ (reference sequence). The CDR3 is made up of 16 amino acids.

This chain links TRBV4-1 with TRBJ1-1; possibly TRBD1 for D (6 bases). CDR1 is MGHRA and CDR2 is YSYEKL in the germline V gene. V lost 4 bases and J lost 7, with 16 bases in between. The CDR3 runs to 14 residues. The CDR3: CASSPSAGASEAFF. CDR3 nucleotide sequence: TGCGCCAGCAGCCCCTCGGCGGGGGCTAGTGAAGCTTTCTTT.

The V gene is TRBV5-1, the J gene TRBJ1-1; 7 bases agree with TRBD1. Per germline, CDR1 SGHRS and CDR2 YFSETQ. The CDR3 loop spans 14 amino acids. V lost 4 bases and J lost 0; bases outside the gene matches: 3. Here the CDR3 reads CASSQGELNTEAFF. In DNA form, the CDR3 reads TGCGCCAGCAGCCAGGGGGAGTTGAACACTGAAGCTTTCTTT.

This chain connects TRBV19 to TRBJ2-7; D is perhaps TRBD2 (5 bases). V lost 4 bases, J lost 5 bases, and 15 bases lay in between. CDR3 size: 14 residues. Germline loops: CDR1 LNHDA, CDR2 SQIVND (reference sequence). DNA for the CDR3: TGTGCCAGTAGTAGAGAGGAGGATCCCAACGAGCAGTACTTC. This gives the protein CASSREEDPNEQYF.

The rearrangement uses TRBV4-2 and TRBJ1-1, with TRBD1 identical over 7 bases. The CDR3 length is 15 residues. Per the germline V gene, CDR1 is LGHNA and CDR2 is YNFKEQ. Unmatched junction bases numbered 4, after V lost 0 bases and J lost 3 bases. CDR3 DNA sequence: TGTGCCAGCAGCCAAGATCCAGGGGGGGACACTGAAGCTTTCTTT. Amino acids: CASSQDPGGDTEAFF.

Here the CDR3 reads CASSIRDSSYNEQFF. The CDR3 nucleotides read TGTGCCAGCAGCATACGGGACTCTTCCTACAATGAGCAGTTCTTC. This rearrangement joins TRBV7-3 to TRBJ2-1; maybe TRBD2 (6 bases). The length of the CDR3 is 15 residues. The germline V and J ends were trimmed by 5 bases and 1 base, with 12 bases remaining between them. The V gene's germline CDR1 is SGHTA and CDR2 FQGTGA.

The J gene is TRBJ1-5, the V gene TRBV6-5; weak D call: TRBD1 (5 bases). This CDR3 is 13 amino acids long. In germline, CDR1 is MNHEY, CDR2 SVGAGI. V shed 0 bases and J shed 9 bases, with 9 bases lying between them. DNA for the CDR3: TGTGCCAGCAGTTACTCGGGGCTCGGGCCCCAGCATTTT. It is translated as CASSYSGLGPQHF.

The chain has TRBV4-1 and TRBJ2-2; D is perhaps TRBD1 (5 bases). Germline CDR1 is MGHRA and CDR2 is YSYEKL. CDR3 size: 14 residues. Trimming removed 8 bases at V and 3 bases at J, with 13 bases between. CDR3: CASRFGRDTGELFF. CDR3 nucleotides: TGCGCCAGCCGGTTTGGCAGGGACACCGGGGAGCTGTTTTTT.

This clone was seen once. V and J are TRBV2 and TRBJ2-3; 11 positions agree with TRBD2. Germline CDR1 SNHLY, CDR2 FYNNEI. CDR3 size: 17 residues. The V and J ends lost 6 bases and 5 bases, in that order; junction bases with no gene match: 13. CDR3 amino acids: CASRAWVSGGAGDTQYF. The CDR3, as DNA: TGTGCCAGCAGAGCATGGGTTAGCGGGGGGGCGGGAGATACGCAGTATTTT.

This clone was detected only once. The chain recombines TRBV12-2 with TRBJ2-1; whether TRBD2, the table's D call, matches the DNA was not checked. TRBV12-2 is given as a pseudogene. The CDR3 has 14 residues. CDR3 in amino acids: CASPLAGGPNEQFF. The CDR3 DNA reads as TGTGCAAGTCCCTTAGCGGGGGGGCCCAATGAGCAGTTCTTC.

CDR3 amino acids: CASSPSPSPTGLPVDTQYF. The CDR3 DNA reads TGTGCCAGCAGTCCCAGCCCTTCTCCGACAGGGCTTCCGGTTGATACGCAGTATTTT. The chain links TRBV27 to TRBJ2-3; TRBD1 aligns across 7 bases. The germline gives CDR1 MNHEY, CDR2 SMNVEV (reference sequence). Trimming at V came to 5 bases and at J to 6 bases, leaving 23 bases not matched to a gene. The CDR3 runs 19 residues.

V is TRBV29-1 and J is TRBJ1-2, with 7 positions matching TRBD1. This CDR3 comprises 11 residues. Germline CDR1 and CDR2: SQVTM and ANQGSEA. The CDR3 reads CSDRVGSGYTF. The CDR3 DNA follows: TGCTCCGACAGGGTGGGATCTGGCTACACCTTC.

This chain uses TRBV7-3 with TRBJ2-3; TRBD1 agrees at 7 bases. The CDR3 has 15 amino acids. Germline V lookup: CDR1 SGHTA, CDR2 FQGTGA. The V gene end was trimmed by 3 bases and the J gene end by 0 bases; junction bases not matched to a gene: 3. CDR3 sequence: CASSFGTASTDTQYF. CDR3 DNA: TGTGCCAGCAGCTTTGGGACAGCTAGCACAGATACGCAGTATTTT. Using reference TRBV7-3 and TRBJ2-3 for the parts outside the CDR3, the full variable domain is GAGVSQTPSNKVTEKGKYVELRCDPISGHTALYWYRQSLGQGPEFLIYFQGTGAADDSGLPNDRFFAVRPEGSVSTLKIQRTERGDSAVYLCASSFGTASTDTQYFGPGTRLTVL.

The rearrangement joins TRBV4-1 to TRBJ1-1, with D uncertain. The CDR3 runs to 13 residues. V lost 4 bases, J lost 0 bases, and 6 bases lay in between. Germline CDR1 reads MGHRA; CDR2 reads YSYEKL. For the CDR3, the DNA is TGCGCCAGCAGCCGAGAGATGAACACTGAAGCTTTCTTT. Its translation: CASSREMNTEAFF.

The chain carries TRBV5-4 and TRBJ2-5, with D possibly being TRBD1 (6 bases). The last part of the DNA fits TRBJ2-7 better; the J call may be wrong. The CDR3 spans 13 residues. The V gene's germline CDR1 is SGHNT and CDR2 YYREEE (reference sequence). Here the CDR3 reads CASSSQDSYEQYF. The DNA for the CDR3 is TGTGCCAGCAGCTCCCAGGACAGCTACGAGCAGTACTTC.

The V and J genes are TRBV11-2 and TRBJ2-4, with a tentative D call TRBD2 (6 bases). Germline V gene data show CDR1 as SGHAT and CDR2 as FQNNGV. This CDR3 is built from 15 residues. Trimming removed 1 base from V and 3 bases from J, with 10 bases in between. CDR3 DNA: TGTGCCAGCAGCTTAGTTCGGGGAGGCAAAAACATTCAGTACTTC. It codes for CASSLVRGGKNIQYF.

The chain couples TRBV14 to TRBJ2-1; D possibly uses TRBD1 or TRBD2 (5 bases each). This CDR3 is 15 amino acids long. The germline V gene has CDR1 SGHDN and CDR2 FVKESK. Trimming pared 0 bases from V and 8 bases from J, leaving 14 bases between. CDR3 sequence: CASSQDLYGGHEQFF. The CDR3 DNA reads TGTGCCAGCAGCCAAGATCTATATGGGGGACATGAGCAGTTCTTC.

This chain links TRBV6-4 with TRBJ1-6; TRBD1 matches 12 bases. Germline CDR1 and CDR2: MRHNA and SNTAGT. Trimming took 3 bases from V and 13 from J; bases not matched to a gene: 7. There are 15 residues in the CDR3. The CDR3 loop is CASSDGTGGSWPLHF. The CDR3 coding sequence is TGTGCCAGCAGTGATGGGACAGGGGGCTCATGGCCCCTCCACTTT.

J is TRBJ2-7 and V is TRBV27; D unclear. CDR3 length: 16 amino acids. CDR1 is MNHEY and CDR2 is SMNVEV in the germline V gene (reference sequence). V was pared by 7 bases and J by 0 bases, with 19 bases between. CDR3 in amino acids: CASNPFHGSPSYEQYF. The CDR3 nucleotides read TGTGCCAGCAACCCCTTCCACGGGTCTCCCTCCTACGAGCAGTACTTC.

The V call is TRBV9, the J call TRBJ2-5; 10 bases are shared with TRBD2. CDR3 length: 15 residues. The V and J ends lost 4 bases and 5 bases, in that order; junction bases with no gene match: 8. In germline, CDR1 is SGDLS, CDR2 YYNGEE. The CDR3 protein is CASSSIAGGLETQYF. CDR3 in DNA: TGTGCCAGCAGCTCCATAGCGGGGGGTTTGGAGACCCAGTACTTC.

The CDR3 coding sequence is TGTGCCAGCAGCTTATGGGATAGGAGCAATCAGCCCCAGCATTTT. Translated: CASSLWDRSNQPQHF. The chain couples TRBV7-3 to TRBJ1-5; D uncertain. Looked up from germline, CDR1 is SGHTA and CDR2 is FQGTGA. V was pared by 2 bases and J by 1 base, with 9 bases between. The CDR3 runs to 15 residues.

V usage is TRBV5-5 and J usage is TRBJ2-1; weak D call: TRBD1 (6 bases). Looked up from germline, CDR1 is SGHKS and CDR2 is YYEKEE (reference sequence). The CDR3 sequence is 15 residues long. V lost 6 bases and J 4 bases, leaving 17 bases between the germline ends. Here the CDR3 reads CASKPVGGTYNEQFF. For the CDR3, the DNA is TGTGCCAGCAAACCTGTTGGGGGCACGTACAATGAGCAGTTCTTC.